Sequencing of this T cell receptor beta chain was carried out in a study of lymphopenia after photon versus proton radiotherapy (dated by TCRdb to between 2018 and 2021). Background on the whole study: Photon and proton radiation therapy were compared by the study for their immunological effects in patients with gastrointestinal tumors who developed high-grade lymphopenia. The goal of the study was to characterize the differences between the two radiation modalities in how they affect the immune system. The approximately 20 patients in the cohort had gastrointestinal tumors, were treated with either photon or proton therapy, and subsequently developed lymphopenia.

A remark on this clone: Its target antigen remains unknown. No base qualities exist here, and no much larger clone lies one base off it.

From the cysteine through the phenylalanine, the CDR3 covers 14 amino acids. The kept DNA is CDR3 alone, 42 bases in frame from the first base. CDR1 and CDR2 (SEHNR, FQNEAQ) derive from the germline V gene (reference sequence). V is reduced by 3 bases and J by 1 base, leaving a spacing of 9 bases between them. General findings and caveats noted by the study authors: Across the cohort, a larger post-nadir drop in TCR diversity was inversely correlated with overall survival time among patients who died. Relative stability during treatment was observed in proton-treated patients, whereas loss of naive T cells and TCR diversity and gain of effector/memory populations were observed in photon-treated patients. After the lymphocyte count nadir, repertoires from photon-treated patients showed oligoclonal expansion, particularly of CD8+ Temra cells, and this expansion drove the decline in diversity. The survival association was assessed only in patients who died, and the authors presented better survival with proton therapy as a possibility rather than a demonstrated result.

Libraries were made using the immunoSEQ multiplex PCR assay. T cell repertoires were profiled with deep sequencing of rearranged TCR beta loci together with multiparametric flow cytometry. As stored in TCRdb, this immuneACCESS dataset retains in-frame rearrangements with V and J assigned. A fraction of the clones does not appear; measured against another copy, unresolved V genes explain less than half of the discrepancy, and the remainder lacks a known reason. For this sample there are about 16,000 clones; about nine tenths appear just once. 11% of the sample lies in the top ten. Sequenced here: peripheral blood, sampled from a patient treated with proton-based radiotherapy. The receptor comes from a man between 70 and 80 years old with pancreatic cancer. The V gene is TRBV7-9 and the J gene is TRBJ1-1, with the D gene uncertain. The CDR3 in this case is CASSLLGPNTEAFF. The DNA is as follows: TGTGCCAGCAGCTTGCTTGGCCCGAACACTGAAGCTTTCTTT.